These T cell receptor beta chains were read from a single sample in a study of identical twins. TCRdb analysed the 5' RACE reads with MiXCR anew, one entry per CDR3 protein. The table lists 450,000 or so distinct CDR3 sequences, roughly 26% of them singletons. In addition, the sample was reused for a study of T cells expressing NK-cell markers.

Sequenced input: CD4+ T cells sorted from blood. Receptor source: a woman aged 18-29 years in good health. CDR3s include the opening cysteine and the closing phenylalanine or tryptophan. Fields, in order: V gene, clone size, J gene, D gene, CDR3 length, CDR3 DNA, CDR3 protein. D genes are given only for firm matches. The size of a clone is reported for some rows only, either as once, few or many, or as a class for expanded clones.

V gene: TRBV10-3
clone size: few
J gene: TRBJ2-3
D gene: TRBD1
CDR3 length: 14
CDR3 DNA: TGTGCCATCAGTGAGTTGACAGGGCCAGATACGCAGTATTTT
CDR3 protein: CAISELTGPDTQYF

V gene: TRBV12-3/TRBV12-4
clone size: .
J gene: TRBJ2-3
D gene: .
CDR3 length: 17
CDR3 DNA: TGTGCCAGCAGTTTAGTTGCAGGAGGAGGGCCCACAGATACGCAGTATTTT
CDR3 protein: CASSLVAGGGPTDTQYF

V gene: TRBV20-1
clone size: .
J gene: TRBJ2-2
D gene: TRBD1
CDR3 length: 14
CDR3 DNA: TGCAGTGCTTTACAGGGGGCGCACACCGGGGAGCTGTTTTTT
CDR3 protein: CSALQGAHTGELFF

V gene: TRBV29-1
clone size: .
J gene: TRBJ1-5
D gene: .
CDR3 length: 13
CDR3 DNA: TGCAGCGTTCGGGCCGATAGCAATCAGCCCCAGCATTTT
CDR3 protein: CSVRADSNQPQHF

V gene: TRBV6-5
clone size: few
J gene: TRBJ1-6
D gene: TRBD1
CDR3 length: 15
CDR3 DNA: TGTGCCAGCAGTTACTCCGGGACAGGGGGTTCACCCCTCCACTTT
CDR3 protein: CASSYSGTGGSPLHF

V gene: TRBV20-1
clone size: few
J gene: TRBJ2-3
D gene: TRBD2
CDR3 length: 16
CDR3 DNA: TGCAGTGCTAGAGTGGGTGGACTAGGCCCCACAGATACGCAGTATTTT
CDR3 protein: CSARVGGLGPTDTQYF

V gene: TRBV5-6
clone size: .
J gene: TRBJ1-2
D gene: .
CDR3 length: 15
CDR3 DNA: TGTGCCAGCAGCTCGGTTCCGAATCCCAACTATGGCTACACCTTC
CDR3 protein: CASSSVPNPNYGYTF

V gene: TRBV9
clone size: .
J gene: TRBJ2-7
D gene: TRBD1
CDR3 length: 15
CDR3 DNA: TGTGCCAGCAGCGTGCAGGACAGGGGCTCCTACGAGCAGTACTTC
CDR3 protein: CASSVQDRGSYEQYF

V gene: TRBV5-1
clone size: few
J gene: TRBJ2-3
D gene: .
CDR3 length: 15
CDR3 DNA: TGCGCCAGCAGTCAGGGACAAGGGGGGCCAGATACGCAGTATTTT
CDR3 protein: CASSQGQGGPDTQYF

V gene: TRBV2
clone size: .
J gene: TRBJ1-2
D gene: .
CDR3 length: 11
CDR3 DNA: TGTGCCAGCAACGTAAGGTCTGGCTACACCTTC
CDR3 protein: CASNVRSGYTF

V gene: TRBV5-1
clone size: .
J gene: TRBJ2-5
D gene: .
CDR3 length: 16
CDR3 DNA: TGCGCCAGCAGCCACCAAGTTTTGGGGACGGGCGAGACCCAGTACTTC
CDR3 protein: CASSHQVLGTGETQYF

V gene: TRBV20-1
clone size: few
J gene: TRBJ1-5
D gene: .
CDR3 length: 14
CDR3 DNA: TGCAGTGCCGCCCAGGGGCCTCTCAATCAGCCCCAGCATTTT
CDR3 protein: CSAAQGPLNQPQHF

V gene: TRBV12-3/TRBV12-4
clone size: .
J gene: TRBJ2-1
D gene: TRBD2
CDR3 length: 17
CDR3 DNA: TGTGCCAGCAGGCCGTCCGGGACTAGCGGATTCTACAATGAGCAGTTCTTC
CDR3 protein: CASRPSGTSGFYNEQFF

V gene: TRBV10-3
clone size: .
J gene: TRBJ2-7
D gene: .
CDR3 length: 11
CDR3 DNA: TGTGCCATCAGTCCCGGACGGGAGCAGTACTTC
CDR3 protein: CAISPGREQYF

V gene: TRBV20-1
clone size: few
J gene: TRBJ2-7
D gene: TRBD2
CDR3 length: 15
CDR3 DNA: TGCAGTGCTAGAGAAGTATCGGGGGGGCTCGACGAGCAGTACTTC
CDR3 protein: CSAREVSGGLDEQYF

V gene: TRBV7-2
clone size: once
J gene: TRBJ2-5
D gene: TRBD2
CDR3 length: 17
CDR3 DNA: TGTGCCAGCAGCTTAGTGGGTAGCGGGGGGTACCAAGAGACCCAGTACTTC
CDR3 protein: CASSLVGSGGYQETQYF

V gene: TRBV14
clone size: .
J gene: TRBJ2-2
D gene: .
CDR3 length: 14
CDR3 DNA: TGTGCCAGCAGCCAGCGTCCTCTCACCGGGGAGCTGTTTTTT
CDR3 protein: CASSQRPLTGELFF

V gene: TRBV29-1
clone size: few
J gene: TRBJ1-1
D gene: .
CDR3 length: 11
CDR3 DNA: TGCTCAGGGGTCAGGAACACTGAAGCTTTCTTT
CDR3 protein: CSGVRNTEAFF

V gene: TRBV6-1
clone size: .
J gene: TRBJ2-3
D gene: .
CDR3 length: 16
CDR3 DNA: TGTGCCAGCAGCCCAAGTAAGAGTGTGTTCACAGATACGCAGTATTTT
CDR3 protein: CASSPSKSVFTDTQYF

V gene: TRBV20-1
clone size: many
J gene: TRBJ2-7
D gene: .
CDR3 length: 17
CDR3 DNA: TGCAGTGCTAGAGATCAGGGGCGGACCCGAAGCTCCTACGAGCAGTACTTC
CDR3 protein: CSARDQGRTRSSYEQYF

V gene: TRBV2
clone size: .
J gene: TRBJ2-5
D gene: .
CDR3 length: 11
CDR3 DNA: TGTGCCAGCAAAGAGAGAACGGCCCAGTACTTC
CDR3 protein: CASKERTAQYF

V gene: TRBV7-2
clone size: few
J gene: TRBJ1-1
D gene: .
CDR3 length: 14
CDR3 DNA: TGTGCCAGCAGCTTAGGGAATTCGAACACTGAAGCTTTCTTT
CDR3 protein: CASSLGNSNTEAFF

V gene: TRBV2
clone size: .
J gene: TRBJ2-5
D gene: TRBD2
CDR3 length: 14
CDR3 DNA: TGTGCCAGCAGGACTAGCGGGGGTCCTGGGACCCAGTACTTC
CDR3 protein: CASRTSGGPGTQYF

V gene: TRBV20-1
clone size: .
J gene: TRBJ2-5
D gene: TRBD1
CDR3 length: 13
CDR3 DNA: TGCAGTGCCTATCGGACAGGGAAAGAGACCCAGTACTTC
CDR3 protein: CSAYRTGKETQYF

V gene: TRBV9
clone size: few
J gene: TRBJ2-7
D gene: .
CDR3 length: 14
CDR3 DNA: TGTGCCAGCTCTAGGGCGGATCCTTCATACGAGCAGTACTTC
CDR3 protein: CASSRADPSYEQYF

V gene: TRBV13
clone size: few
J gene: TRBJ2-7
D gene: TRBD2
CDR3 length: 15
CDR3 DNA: TGTGCCAGCAGCATTAGCGGGAGGGCTTCCTACGAGCAGTACTTC
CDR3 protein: CASSISGRASYEQYF

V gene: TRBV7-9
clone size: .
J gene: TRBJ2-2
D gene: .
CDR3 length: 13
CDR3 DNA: TGTGCCAGCAGCCTGACAGCCACCGGGGAGCTGTTTTTT
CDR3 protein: CASSLTATGELFF

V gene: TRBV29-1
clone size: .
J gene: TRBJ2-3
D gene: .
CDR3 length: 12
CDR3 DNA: TGCAGCGTTCGGTTCAGCACAGATACGCAGTATTTT
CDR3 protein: CSVRFSTDTQYF

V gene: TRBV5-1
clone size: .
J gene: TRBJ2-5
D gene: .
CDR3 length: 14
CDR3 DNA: TGCGCCAGCAGTAAAAGGACAACACAAGAGACCCAGTACTTC
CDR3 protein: CASSKRTTQETQYF

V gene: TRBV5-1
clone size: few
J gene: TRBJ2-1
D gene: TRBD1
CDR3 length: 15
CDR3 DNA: TGCGCCAGCAGACCCGGGACAGGGACCTCGAATGAGCAGTTCTTC
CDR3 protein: CASRPGTGTSNEQFF

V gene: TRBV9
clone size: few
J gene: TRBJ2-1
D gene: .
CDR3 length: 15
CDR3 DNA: TGTGCCAGCAGCGAGGGGCTGGGCTCCTACAATGAGCAGTTCTTC
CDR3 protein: CASSEGLGSYNEQFF

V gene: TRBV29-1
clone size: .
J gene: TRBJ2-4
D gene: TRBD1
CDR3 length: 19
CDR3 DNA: TGCAGCGTTGGCTGGAGGGACAGGGGGGTCAGGCGTTTCGGAAACATTCAGTACTTC
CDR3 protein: CSVGWRDRGVRRFGNIQYF

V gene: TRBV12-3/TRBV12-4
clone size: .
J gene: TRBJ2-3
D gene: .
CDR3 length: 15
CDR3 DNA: TGTGCCAGCAGTTTGGGTTTCCTCTTCACAGATACGCAGTATTTT
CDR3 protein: CASSLGFLFTDTQYF

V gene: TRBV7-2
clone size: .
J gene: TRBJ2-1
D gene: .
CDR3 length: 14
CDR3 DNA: TGTGCCAGCAGCTTCACGCGGTCCGGGAATGAGCAGTTCTTC
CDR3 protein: CASSFTRSGNEQFF

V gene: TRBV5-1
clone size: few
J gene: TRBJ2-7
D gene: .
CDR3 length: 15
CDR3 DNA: TGCGCCAGCAGCTTGGGACTCGCGGTCCCCTACGAGCAGTACTTC
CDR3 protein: CASSLGLAVPYEQYF

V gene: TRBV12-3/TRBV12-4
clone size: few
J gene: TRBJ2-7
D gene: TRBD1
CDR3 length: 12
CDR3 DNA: TGTGCCAGCAGCCCGGACAGGTACGAGCAGTACTTC
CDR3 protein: CASSPDRYEQYF

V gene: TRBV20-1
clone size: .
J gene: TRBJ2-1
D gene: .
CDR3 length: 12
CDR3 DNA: TGCAGTGCTAGGCCCCTGCAGAATGAGCAGTTCTTC
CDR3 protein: CSARPLQNEQFF

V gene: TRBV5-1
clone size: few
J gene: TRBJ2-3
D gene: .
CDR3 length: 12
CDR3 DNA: TGCGCCAGCAGCCTGACAGAAGATACGCAGTATTTT
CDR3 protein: CASSLTEDTQYF

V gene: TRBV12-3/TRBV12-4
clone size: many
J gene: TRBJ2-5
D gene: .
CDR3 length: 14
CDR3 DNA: TGTGCCAGCAGTTTTTCCCGGGGGAAAGAGACCCAGTACTTC
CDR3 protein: CASSFSRGKETQYF

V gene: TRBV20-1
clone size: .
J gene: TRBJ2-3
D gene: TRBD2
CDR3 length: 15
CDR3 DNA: TGCAGTGCTAGGAAGGCTAGCGGGGGTACAGATACGCAGTATTTT
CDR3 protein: CSARKASGGTDTQYF

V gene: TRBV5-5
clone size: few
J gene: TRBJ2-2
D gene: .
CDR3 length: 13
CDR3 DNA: TGTGCCAGCGGAGCCCTAGCGTTCGGGGAGCTGTTTTTT
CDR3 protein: CASGALAFGELFF

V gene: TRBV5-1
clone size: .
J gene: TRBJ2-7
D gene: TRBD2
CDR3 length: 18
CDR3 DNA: TGCGCCAGCAGCCCGGGGACTAGCGGGAGACTCGCCTTTTACGAGCAGTACTTC
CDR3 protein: CASSPGTSGRLAFYEQYF

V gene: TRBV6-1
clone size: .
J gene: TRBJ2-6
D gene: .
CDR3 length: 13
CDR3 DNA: TGTGCCACGAGGGCGGTGGGGGCCAACGTCCTGACTTTC
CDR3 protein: CATRAVGANVLTF

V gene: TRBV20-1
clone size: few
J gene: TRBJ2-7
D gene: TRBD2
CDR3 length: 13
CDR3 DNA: TGCAGTGCGGGACTAGCGGGCCGCTACGAGCAGTACTTC
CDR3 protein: CSAGLAGRYEQYF

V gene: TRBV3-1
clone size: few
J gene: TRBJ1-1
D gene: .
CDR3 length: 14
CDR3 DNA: TGTGCCAGCAGCCAAGATATCCAGAACACTGAAGCTTTCTTT
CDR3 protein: CASSQDIQNTEAFF

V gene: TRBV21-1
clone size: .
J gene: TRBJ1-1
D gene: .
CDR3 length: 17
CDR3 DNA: TGTGCCAGCAGCAAAGAAGGGGACAGGGCTGCTGACACTGAAGCTTTCTTT
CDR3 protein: CASSKEGDRAADTEAFF

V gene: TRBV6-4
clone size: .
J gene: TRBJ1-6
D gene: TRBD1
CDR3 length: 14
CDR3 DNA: TGTGCCAGCAGCCAGGGGGGGTCACGGTCACCCCTCCACTTT
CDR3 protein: CASSQGGSRSPLHF

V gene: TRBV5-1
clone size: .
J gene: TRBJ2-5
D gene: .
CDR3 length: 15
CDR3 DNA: TGCGCCAGCGGTTCGGGGGGCCCATCAGGAGAGACCCAGTACTTC
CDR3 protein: CASGSGGPSGETQYF

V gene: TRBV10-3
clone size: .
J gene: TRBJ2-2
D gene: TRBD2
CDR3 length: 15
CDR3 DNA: TGTGCCATCAAACGACTAGCGGCCGAAGGTGGGGAGCTGTTTTTT
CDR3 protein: CAIKRLAAEGGELFF

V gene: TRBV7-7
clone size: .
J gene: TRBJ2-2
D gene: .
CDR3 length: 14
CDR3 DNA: TGTGCCAGCAGCTTTTTTGGTCGCACCGGGGAGCTGTTTTTT
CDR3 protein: CASSFFGRTGELFF

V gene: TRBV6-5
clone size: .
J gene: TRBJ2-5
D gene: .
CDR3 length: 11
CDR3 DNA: TGTGCCAGCGGGGATCAAGAGACCCAGTACTTC
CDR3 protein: CASGDQETQYF

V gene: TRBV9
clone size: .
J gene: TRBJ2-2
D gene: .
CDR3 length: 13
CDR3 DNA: TGTGCCAGCAGCGTAGACCCAGCCGGGGAGCTGTTTTTT
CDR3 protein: CASSVDPAGELFF

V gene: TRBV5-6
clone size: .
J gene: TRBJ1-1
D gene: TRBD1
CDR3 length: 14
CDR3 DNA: TGTGCCAGCAGACCCGGGACAGAGAACACTGAAGCTTTCTTT
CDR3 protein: CASRPGTENTEAFF

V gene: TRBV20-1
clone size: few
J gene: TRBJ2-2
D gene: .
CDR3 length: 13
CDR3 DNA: TGCAGTGCTCAGGGCTTGAACACCGGGGAGCTGTTTTTT
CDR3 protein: CSAQGLNTGELFF